This TCR beta chain emerged from a study of PD-L1 blockade in urothelial cancer (dated by TCRdb to between 2016 and 2019). Describing the broader study: Therapy was started around 2014 for all patients, and atezolizumab 1,200 mg was administered intravenously every 3 weeks. Blood samples gave a median of 141,255 T cells and 80,000 to 95,000 unique TCRs, with a median clonality of approximately 0.08. Pretreatment tumor samples, along with matched peripheral blood collected serially before and after atezolizumab treatment, underwent TCR sequencing. An ECOG performance status of 0 or 1 was recorded for the patients, and 0 to 3 prior chemotherapy regimens had been received by the patients. Progression-free survival longer than 6 months counted as durable clinical benefit, and TCR features were additionally tested against both progression-free and overall survival. About 90% of the roughly 30 patients were males with bladder-origin urothelial cancer, and about 65% of the roughly 30 reported a prior smoking history. Blood samples were analyzed at two time points: 3 weeks after treatment start (second dose) and 6 weeks after treatment start. Under 30 patients had pretreatment blood TCR-seq, around 25 had at least one posttreatment blood collection, and around 25 had tumor TCR-seq. Several patients achieved durable clinical benefit and fewer than 25 did not. In the same patients who had TCR sequencing, pretreatment tumors also underwent whole exome sequencing and RNA sequencing. The study, an exploratory multi-omic analysis, examined somatic, immune and clinical correlates of response to PD-L1 blockade with atezolizumab in urothelial cancer. Beyond this particular receptor, the publication reports: Small sample size (n ≈ 29) and many exploratory analyses mean the results are intended to be hypothesis-generating. A pretreatment peripheral blood TCR clonality below the median was linked to improved progression-free and overall survival. At 3 weeks after the start of treatment, tumor-associated TCR clones in peripheral blood had expanded more in patients with durable benefit (n of about 21, p = 0.022).

The cohort comprised about 30 patients with locally advanced or metastatic urothelial carcinoma treated at Memorial Sloan Kettering on a trial protocol. Peripheral blood mononuclear cells were collected pretreatment and during treatment, with between 1 and 8 total time points per patient. The Qiagen DNeasy Blood extraction kit was used to purify genomic DNA from total PBMCs and tumor samples. Collected pretreatment and during treatment, PBMCs were isolated and stored as previously described. CDR1 and CDR2 (MRHNA, SNTAGT) derive from the germline V gene. V sheds 0 bases and J sheds 5 bases, leaving 10 bases between their ends. CDR3 length: 14 amino acids, cysteine to phenylalanine. Of the read, only the CDR3 DNA is kept; its 42 bases are in frame from base 1. As regards this clone: Its target antigen remains unknown. The record has no base qualities; no much larger clone is one base away. Other nucleotide sequences from this sample produce the same CDR3.

Each PCR received spiked-in synthetic TCR analog templates so that absolute template abundance could be estimated from read counts. The immunoSEQ assay was used to amplify TCRbeta CDR3 regions from genomic DNA with bias-controlled V and J gene primers. Sequencing of rearranged TCRbeta segments was performed at approximately 20X coverage. Processing in the source paper ran as follows. Sequencing errors were corrected by clustering, and CDR3s were annotated against IMGT so that V, D and J genes could be assigned. Downstream analyses used only productive TCRbeta rearrangements and left out out-of-frame or stop-codon sequences. Clonality was calculated as one minus the Shannon entropy normalized by the log of the number of unique productive sequences. Fisher's exact test with Benjamini-Hochberg correction, at a threshold of adjusted p below 0.01, was used to find clones that differed between time points or between blood and tumor. Held by TCRdb, this immuneACCESS table contains in-frame sequences only and omits some clones. Under half of the omission traces to an unresolved V gene where checked; the cause of the rest is unknown. V and J calls and clone size are those listed in that table; D and trimming were worked out from the DNA. The sample table contains 53,000 or so clones; only one count was recorded for around 88% of them. The ten largest clones take up roughly 17% of the sample.

The sequence is built from TRBV6-4 and TRBJ1-1, with no confident D gene call. The TCR comes from a man aged 55 to 70 with urothelial cancer. Here the sequenced sample was PBMCs, taken around atezolizumab (anti-PD-L1) treatment. CDR3 protein: CASSDSSRGTEAFF. At the DNA level, the sequence is TGTGCCAGCAGTGACTCGAGTCGGGGAACTGAAGCTTTCTTT.